These T cell receptor beta chains were read from a single sample in a study of shared clonotypes between healthy human individuals. Profiling relied on immunoSEQ multiplex PCR, and the TCRdb table lists in-frame clones only, not all of them. The repertoire includes 2 million to 3 million clones, approximately 93% of them detected once, and 0.35% to 0.45% sits in the top ten. The specimen was naive CD4+ T cells from PBMCs. The receptors stem from a man aged 18 to 29 in good health. Some clones in this sample may be carry-over from other donors' samples. The CDR3 runs from the conserved cysteine through the conserved F or W. The order of the fields is clone size, D gene, J gene, V gene, CDR3 DNA, CDR3 protein. D genes are given only for firm matches. Only part of the rows carry a size: once, few, many, or a class if the clone is expanded.

clone_size: .; d_call: .; j_call: TRBJ2-7; v_call: TRBV6-1; cdr3_nt: TGTGCCAGCAATACCCTTCTAGCGTTACCCTACGAGCAGTACTTC; cdr3_aa: CASNTLLALPYEQYF
clone_size: .; d_call: TRBD1; j_call: TRBJ2-7; v_call: TRBV18; cdr3_nt: TGTGCCAGCTCCCCTACAGGGGTCGAGCAGTACTTC; cdr3_aa: CASSPTGVEQYF
clone_size: .; d_call: .; j_call: TRBJ1-1; v_call: TRBV11-2; cdr3_nt: TGTGCCAGCAGCTTAGTTCTCTGGGGGGAAGCTTTCTTT; cdr3_aa: CASSLVLWGEAFF
clone_size: .; d_call: TRBD1; j_call: TRBJ2-1; v_call: TRBV5-1; cdr3_nt: TGCGCCAGCGCCTCGGACAGGGGGCGGGAGGGCAGGTACAATGAGCAGTTCTTC; cdr3_aa: CASASDRGREGRYNEQFF
clone_size: .; d_call: TRBD1; j_call: TRBJ1-5; v_call: TRBV18; cdr3_nt: TGTGCCAGCTCATCGACAGGGATTGGACAGCCCCAGCATTTT; cdr3_aa: CASSSTGIGQPQHF
clone_size: .; d_call: TRBD1; j_call: TRBJ1-2; v_call: TRBV19; cdr3_nt: TGTGCCAGTCACACCGGGACAGGGGCCTCTGGCTACACCTTC; cdr3_aa: CASHTGTGASGYTF
clone_size: .; d_call: .; j_call: TRBJ2-3; v_call: TRBV5-1; cdr3_nt: TGCGCCAGCAGCTTGACGAAAAGCACAGATACGCAGTATTTT; cdr3_aa: CASSLTKSTDTQYF
clone_size: .; d_call: .; j_call: TRBJ1-5; v_call: TRBV7-3; cdr3_nt: TGTGCCAGCAGCCGAACTGGGGTCGGCAATCAGCCCCAGCATTTT; cdr3_aa: CASSRTGVGNQPQHF
clone_size: .; d_call: .; j_call: TRBJ1-2; v_call: TRBV30; cdr3_nt: TGTGCCTGGAGGTACTCCGGGACAATCTATGGCTACACCTTC; cdr3_aa: CAWRYSGTIYGYTF
clone_size: .; d_call: TRBD2; j_call: TRBJ2-3; v_call: TRBV4-3; cdr3_nt: TGCGCCAGCAGCCAAGATAAGAGCGGGGGAGATACGCAGTATTTT; cdr3_aa: CASSQDKSGGDTQYF
clone_size: .; d_call: .; j_call: TRBJ1-5; v_call: TRBV18; cdr3_nt: TGTGCCAGCTCACCAGGGGGTGGTAGCAGGGATCAGCCCCAGCATTTT; cdr3_aa: CASSPGGGSRDQPQHF
clone_size: .; d_call: TRBD2; j_call: TRBJ2-1; v_call: TRBV25-1; cdr3_nt: TGTGCCAGCAGTGAGTCCTCCCGGACTAGCGGGAGAGATGAGCAGTTCTTC; cdr3_aa: CASSESSRTSGRDEQFF
clone_size: .; d_call: TRBD1; j_call: TRBJ2-1; v_call: TRBV18; cdr3_nt: TGTGCCAGCTCACAAACGACAGGGGACAATGAGCAGTTCTTC; cdr3_aa: CASSQTTGDNEQFF
clone_size: .; d_call: TRBD2; j_call: TRBJ2-1; v_call: TRBV30; cdr3_nt: TGTGCCTGGAGTGTCCGCCTAACTAGCGGACATTACAATGAGCAGTTCTTC; cdr3_aa: CAWSVRLTSGHYNEQFF
clone_size: .; d_call: .; j_call: TRBJ2-7; v_call: TRBV19; cdr3_nt: TGTGCCAGTAGTATAGGTGGAGAGTACGAGCAGTACTTC; cdr3_aa: CASSIGGEYEQYF
clone_size: .; d_call: TRBD1; j_call: TRBJ1-4; v_call: TRBV6-1; cdr3_nt: TGTGCCAGCAGTGAAGAGGGGACAGGTCTGCGAAAACTGTTTTTT; cdr3_aa: CASSEEGTGLRKLFF
clone_size: .; d_call: TRBD1; j_call: TRBJ1-4; v_call: TRBV11-1; cdr3_nt: TGTGCCAGCAGCCCCCGGGACAGGGGTGAAAAACTGTTTTTT; cdr3_aa: CASSPRDRGEKLFF
clone_size: .; d_call: TRBD2; j_call: TRBJ2-3; v_call: TRBV4-1; cdr3_nt: TGCGCCAGCAGCCAAGCGACTAGCGTGACGAACACAGATACGCAGTATTTT; cdr3_aa: CASSQATSVTNTDTQYF
clone_size: .; d_call: .; j_call: TRBJ1-1; v_call: TRBV7-6; cdr3_nt: TGTGCCAGCAGCTTAAATCCGAGACGGAGGAACCTGAACACTGAAGCTTTCTTT; cdr3_aa: CASSLNPRRRNLNTEAFF
clone_size: .; d_call: .; j_call: TRBJ1-1; v_call: TRBV7-2; cdr3_nt: TGTGCCAGCTTCTTGGCTCGGATGAACACTGAAGCTTTCTTT; cdr3_aa: CASFLARMNTEAFF
clone_size: .; d_call: .; j_call: TRBJ1-1; v_call: TRBV19; cdr3_nt: TGTGCCAGTAACAGGGTCCCGAACACTGAAGCTTTCTTT; cdr3_aa: CASNRVPNTEAFF
clone_size: .; d_call: TRBD1; j_call: TRBJ1-1; v_call: TRBV18; cdr3_nt: TGTGCCAGCTTGACGGACAGGGCTTACACTGAAGCTTTCTTT; cdr3_aa: CASLTDRAYTEAFF
clone_size: .; d_call: .; j_call: TRBJ2-2; v_call: TRBV18; cdr3_nt: TGTGCCACCTCACCCCAGAACACCGGGGAGCTGTTTTTT; cdr3_aa: CATSPQNTGELFF
clone_size: once; d_call: .; j_call: TRBJ1-5; v_call: TRBV2; cdr3_nt: TGTGCCAGCAGTCAGGACGGCCGGGGGGGCAATCAGCCCCAGCATTTT; cdr3_aa: CASSQDGRGGNQPQHF
clone_size: .; d_call: .; j_call: TRBJ1-5; v_call: TRBV28; cdr3_nt: TGTGCCAGCAGTCCCCGAAATCAGCCCCAGCATTTT; cdr3_aa: CASSPRNQPQHF
clone_size: once; d_call: .; j_call: TRBJ2-2; v_call: TRBV28; cdr3_nt: TGTGCCAGCATCATCCCTGGCGGGGAGCTGTTTTTT; cdr3_aa: CASIIPGGELFF
clone_size: .; d_call: .; j_call: TRBJ1-1; v_call: TRBV18; cdr3_nt: TGTGCCAGCTCACCATCGCACCCGAACACTGAAGCTTTCTTT; cdr3_aa: CASSPSHPNTEAFF
clone_size: .; d_call: .; j_call: TRBJ2-3; v_call: TRBV28; cdr3_nt: TGTGCCATTTCGGGGCACAGCACAGATACGCAGTATTTT; cdr3_aa: CAISGHSTDTQYF
clone_size: .; d_call: .; j_call: TRBJ1-1; v_call: TRBV11-3; cdr3_nt: TGTGCCAGCAGCTACCAACAGGGAACTGAAGCTTTCTTT; cdr3_aa: CASSYQQGTEAFF
clone_size: .; d_call: .; j_call: TRBJ2-7; v_call: TRBV10-3; cdr3_nt: TGTGCCATCAGTGAGTCGGCGGACGCAGGGCAGTACTTC; cdr3_aa: CAISESADAGQYF
clone_size: .; d_call: .; j_call: TRBJ1-1; v_call: TRBV28; cdr3_nt: TGTGCCAGCAGTTTAATCGGTAAAAATAGGGGGACTGAAGCTTTCTTT; cdr3_aa: CASSLIGKNRGTEAFF
clone_size: .; d_call: .; j_call: TRBJ1-4; v_call: TRBV28; cdr3_nt: TGTGCCAGCAGCCGAGAAGGGATTGAAAAACTGTTTTTT; cdr3_aa: CASSREGIEKLFF
clone_size: .; d_call: .; j_call: TRBJ1-5; v_call: TRBV6-6; cdr3_nt: TGTGCCAGCAGTGCCGACAGTTACCAGCCCCAGCATTTT; cdr3_aa: CASSADSYQPQHF
clone_size: .; d_call: TRBD2; j_call: TRBJ2-5; v_call: TRBV28; cdr3_nt: TGTGCCAGCAGCAAGCCGGGACTAGCGGAAGAGACCCAGTACTTC; cdr3_aa: CASSKPGLAEETQYF
clone_size: .; d_call: .; j_call: TRBJ1-2; v_call: TRBV27; cdr3_nt: TGTGCCAGCAGTTTAAGCGTGCGGTTCCCGGCAGGGGGCTACACCTTC; cdr3_aa: CASSLSVRFPAGGYTF
clone_size: once; d_call: TRBD1; j_call: TRBJ1-3; v_call: TRBV10-3; cdr3_nt: TGTGCCACGGGGACAGACTCTGGAAACACCATATATTTT; cdr3_aa: CATGTDSGNTIYF
clone_size: .; d_call: .; j_call: TRBJ1-2; v_call: TRBV7-2; cdr3_nt: TGTGCCAGCAGCTTAGCACTGACAGCGAACTATGGCTACACCTTC; cdr3_aa: CASSLALTANYGYTF
clone_size: .; d_call: TRBD1; j_call: TRBJ2-7; v_call: TRBV7-2; cdr3_nt: TGTGCCAGCAGCTTAGCTACAGGGGCCTACGAGCAGTACTTC; cdr3_aa: CASSLATGAYEQYF
clone_size: .; d_call: .; j_call: TRBJ1-5; v_call: TRBV19; cdr3_nt: TGTGCCAGTAGTATCGCAGGGGGCAATCAGCCCCAGCATTTT; cdr3_aa: CASSIAGGNQPQHF
clone_size: once; d_call: .; j_call: TRBJ1-2; v_call: TRBV27; cdr3_nt: TGTGCCAGCAGTGCCCGCCCCGGGACGGCCTATGGCTACACCTTC; cdr3_aa: CASSARPGTAYGYTF